This TCR beta chain came from a study of patients and donors after allogeneic stem cell transplantation. From the RT-PCR reads, TCRdb called clonotypes with MiXCR, one entry per CDR3 protein. This sample yields more than 850,000 distinct CDR3 sequences, of which roughly 17% are seen a single time; approximately 5.9% belongs to the top ten. This clonotype came up a few times. This CDR3 has 16 amino acids. The V and J ends lost 1 base and 4 bases, in that order; junction bases with no gene match: 9. Germline-derived CDR1 and CDR2 are SEHNR and FQNEAQ (reference sequence). The chain uses TRBV7-9 and TRBJ2-5; TRBD1 aligns across 7 bases. The sequenced sample consisted of blood, either unsorted or a sorted T cell fraction (not recorded which). This TCR was recovered from a human donor who was either an allogeneic HSCT recipient or a stem cell or donor lymphocyte infusion donor (not recorded which). It is not recorded whose cells these are; they may come from a transplant donor. CDR3 protein: CASSLGAGGYGETQYF. As DNA, the CDR3 is TGTGCCAGCAGCTTAGGTGCAGGGGGATATGGAGAGACCCAGTACTTC. The full variable domain, its missing parts supplied by reference TRBV7-9 and TRBJ2-5, is DTGVSQNPRHKITKRGQNVTFRCDPISEHNRLYWYRQTLGQGPEFLTYFQNEAQLEKSRLLSDRFSAERPKGSFSTLEIQRTEQGDSAMYLCASSLGAGGYGETQYFGPGTRLLVL.